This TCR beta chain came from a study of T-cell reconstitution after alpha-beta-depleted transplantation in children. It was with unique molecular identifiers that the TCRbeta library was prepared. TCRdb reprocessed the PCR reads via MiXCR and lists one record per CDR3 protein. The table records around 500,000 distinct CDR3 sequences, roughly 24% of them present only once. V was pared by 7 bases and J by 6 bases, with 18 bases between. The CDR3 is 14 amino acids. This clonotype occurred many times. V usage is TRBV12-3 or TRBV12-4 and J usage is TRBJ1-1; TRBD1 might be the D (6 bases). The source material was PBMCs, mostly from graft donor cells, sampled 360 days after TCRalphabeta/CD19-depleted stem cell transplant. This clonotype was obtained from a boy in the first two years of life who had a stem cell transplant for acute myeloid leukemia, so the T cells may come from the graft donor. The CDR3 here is CASIPDRRPAEAFF. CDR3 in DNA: TGTGCCAGCATCCCGGACAGAAGGCCTGCTGAAGCTTTCTTT.